The 10 T cell receptor beta chains presented below share a single source sample, sequenced in a study of T cell responses to AZD1222 COVID-19 vaccine. Repertoires were generated with immunoSEQ multiplex PCR, while TCRdb's copy carries only in-frame clones and drops some. This sample has 35,000 or so clones; roughly 91% occur once, and the top ten carry approximately 7%. The sequencing here drew on peripheral blood, taken on day 0 of AZD1222 vaccination. Receptors were obtained from an adult in good health.

CDR3 in DNA: TGTGCCAGCAGCCAAGATATCGGACAGACCTACAATGAGCAGTTCTTC. Its translation is CASSQDIGQTYNEQFF. The chain uses TRBV3-1 (or the pseudogene TRBV3-2) and TRBJ2-1; D is possibly TRBD1 (6 bases). This CDR3 is 16 amino acids long. The V gene lost 0 bases and the J gene lost 2 bases, with 11 bases spanning the gap. Germline-derived CDR1 and CDR2 are LGHDT and YNNKEL (reference sequence).

V and J are TRBV19 and TRBJ2-3; TRBD1 aligns across 9 bases. CDR1 and CDR2 from the germline V gene are LNHDA and SQIVND (reference sequence). Germline trimming cut 5 bases from V and 1 base from J; bases unmatched to any gene: 16. This CDR3 contains 19 residues. The chain's CDR3 is CASSPARPGQGRGTDTQYF. DNA of the CDR3: TGTGCCAGTAGTCCGGCTAGACCGGGACAGGGTAGGGGCACAGATACGCAGTATTTT. Full variable domain (missing parts from reference TRBV19 and TRBJ2-3): DGGITQSPKYLFRKEGQNVTLSCEQNLNHDAMYWYRQDPGQGLRLIYYSQIVNDFQKGDIAEGYSVSREKKESFPLTVTSAQKNPTAFYLCASSPARPGQGRGTDTQYFGPGTRLTVL.

The chain links TRBV6-2 or TRBV6-3 to TRBJ1-1; D gene uncertain. Germline V gives CDR1 MNHEY, CDR2 SVGEGT. CDR3 size: 16 residues. The V and J ends lost 6 bases and 1 base respectively, with 18 bases between them. The CDR3 here is CASSLIGRMRNTEAFF. The CDR3 DNA follows: TGTGCCAGCAGCCTAATCGGACGGATGAGGAACACTGAAGCTTTCTTT.

The gene calls are TRBV27 and TRBJ2-7; the match to TRBD2 covers 10 bases. The CDR3 runs to 14 residues. With V trimmed by 3 bases and J by 6 bases, 5 bases remained unmatched. The V gene's germline CDR1 is MNHEY and CDR2 SMNVEV (reference sequence). As DNA, the CDR3 is TGTGCCAGCAGTTTCCTAGCGGGAGCAGGCGAGCAGTACTTC. Translating it yields CASSFLAGAGEQYF.

The chain is built from TRBV24-1 and TRBJ2-7, with D possibly being TRBD1 or TRBD2 (7 bases each). V was clipped by 4 bases and J by 4 bases, with 13 bases between them. The CDR3 length is 14 residues. Germline V gene data show CDR1 as KGHDR and CDR2 as SFDVKD. The CDR3 reads CATSDRRGGYEQYF. The CDR3 coding sequence is TGTGCCACCAGTGACCGCAGGGGGGGATACGAGCAGTACTTC.

The chain joins TRBV6-6 to TRBJ1-6; a weak D match, TRBD1 (5 bases). CDR1 and CDR2 (germline): MNHNY, SVGAGI (reference sequence). The CDR3 runs to 15 residues. The ends were cut back, 2 bases at V and 16 bases at J, with 21 bases in the middle. The CDR3 sequence: CASSYNVQGEGILHF. The CDR3 DNA is TGTGCCAGCAGTTACAATGTCCAGGGCGAAGGGATTCTCCACTTT.

The chain is built from TRBV9 and TRBJ1-4; possibly TRBD1 for D (6 bases). This CDR3 has 15 amino acids. Per germline, CDR1 SGDLS and CDR2 YYNGEE. V was shortened by 3 bases and J by 4 bases, with 13 bases between the two germline ends. The CDR3 sequence: CASSAQGNLNEKLFF. CDR3 DNA sequence: TGTGCCAGCAGCGCACAGGGCAACCTTAATGAAAAACTGTTTTTT.

V and J are TRBV7-9 and TRBJ2-7, with TRBD2 matching over 10 bases. The germline CDR1 and CDR2 sequences are SEHNR and FQNEAQ (reference sequence). The V segment lost 4 bases and the J segment 5 bases; nucleotides outside the gene matches: 5. This CDR3 contains 14 residues. The CDR3 loop is CASSSPSGSDEQYF. CDR3 in DNA: TGTGCCAGCAGCTCCCCTAGCGGGAGCGACGAGCAGTACTTC.

The CDR3 DNA is TGTGCCATCAGTGATTTGCGGGGGGGATCAGATACGCAGTATTTT. Translated: CAISDLRGGSDTQYF. V is TRBV10-3 and J is TRBJ2-3, with 9 bases fitting TRBD2. In germline, CDR1 is ENHRY, CDR2 SYGVKD. This CDR3 is 15 amino acids long. V dropped 3 bases and J dropped 4; count of bases not matched to a gene: 5.

This clone was seen only a few times. The genes are TRBV7-2 and TRBJ2-1; TRBD2 is a possible D gene (6 bases). There are 14 residues in the CDR3. Germline values: CDR1 SGHTA, CDR2 FQGNSA. Trimming stripped 5 bases from V and 8 bases from J, with 16 bases between. CDR3 nucleotide sequence: TGTGCCAGCAGCCCAGGACTACCCCCCGATGAGCAGTTCTTC. It is translated as CASSPGLPPDEQFF.